The 11 T cell receptor beta chains in this list originate from one sample, sequenced in a study of shared clonotypes between healthy human individuals. CD45RO negativity and positive selection for CCR7 defined naive CD8 cells, a population that excluded terminally differentiated effector memory CD45RA+ cells. Assay: immunoSEQ multiplex PCR; the TCRdb copy retains only in-frame clones and omits some. Of approximately 840,000 clones in the sample, roughly 96% were seen once. The sample taken for sequencing was naive CD8+ T cells sorted from blood. The receptors stem from a man aged 25-45 years in good health.

The chain links TRBV28 to TRBJ1-1; TRBD1 agrees at 9 bases. The CDR3 is made up of 14 amino acids. The germline CDR1 and CDR2 sequences are MDHEN and SYDVKM. The junction had 7 bases not matched to a gene; V was cut back by 5 bases and J by 6 bases. CDR3 DNA: TGTGCCAGCAGTCTTTGGGACAGGGTACCTGAAGCTTTCTTT. Its protein is CASSLWDRVPEAFF.

The chain joins TRBV28 to TRBJ2-7, with 11 bases fitting TRBD1. V was pared by 3 bases and J by 2 bases, with 18 bases of the junction left unmatched. This CDR3 comprises 20 residues. CDR1 MDHEN and CDR2 SYDVKM come from the germline V gene. The CDR3, as DNA: TGTGCCAGCAGTTTGGACAGGCGGGGACAGGGGGTTAAGGCCGCCTACGAGCAGTACTTC. Translation: CASSLDRRGQGVKAAYEQYF.

The CDR3 is CASSPDRYEQFF. The CDR3 bases are TGTGCCAGCTCACCGGACAGGTATGAGCAGTTCTTC. The gene calls are TRBV18 and TRBJ2-1; TRBD1 matches at 7 bases. This CDR3 comprises 12 residues. Per the germline V gene, CDR1 is KGHSH and CDR2 is LQKENI. V was clipped by 3 bases and J by 8 bases; unmatched bases: 1.

This chain joins TRBV7-9 and TRBJ2-7, with 9 bases that match TRBD1. The ends lost 3 bases at V and 4 bases at J; junction bases unmatched: 7. Germline CDR1 reads SEHNR; CDR2 reads FQNEAQ (reference sequence). The CDR3 totals 15 residues. The CDR3 nucleotides are TGTGCCAGCAGCTTTGCACAGGGGGCTGGGTACGAGCAGTACTTC. Amino acid sequence: CASSFAQGAGYEQYF.

The chain recombines TRBV7-9 with TRBJ2-3; no clear D gene. The CDR3 sequence is 13 residues long. CDR1 and CDR2 (germline): SEHNR, FQNEAQ (reference sequence). Deletions cut 1 base from V and 5 bases from J, with 7 bases between. CDR3 region: CASSLVYGDTQYF. DNA of the CDR3: TGTGCCAGCAGCTTAGTGTACGGAGATACGCAGTATTTT.

This rearrangement joins TRBV25-1 to TRBJ2-7, with D possibly matching TRBD1 (6 bases). Per germline, CDR1 MGHDK and CDR2 SYGVNS. V was pared by 8 bases and J by 0 bases, with 14 bases between. This CDR3 has 14 amino acids. CDR3 sequence reads: CASRPQGSSYEQYF. CDR3 nucleotide sequence: TGTGCCAGCCGACCACAGGGAAGCTCCTACGAGCAGTACTTC.

The rearrangement uses TRBV7-9 and TRBJ2-3, with 7 bases aligning to TRBD2. Trimming cost V 3 bases and J 4 bases; bases outside gene matches: 4. Germline CDR1 reads SEHNR; CDR2 reads FQNEAQ (reference sequence). The CDR3 contains 14 residues. CDR3 region: CASSFTSVADTQYF. CDR3 sequence (DNA): TGTGCCAGCAGCTTTACTAGCGTGGCAGATACGCAGTATTTT.

This chain uses TRBV5-1 with TRBJ1-3; D perhaps matches TRBD1 (5 bases). The length of the CDR3 is 15 residues. Trimming left V 4 bases short and J 0 bases short, with 11 bases between. Germline V gene lookup returns CDR1 SGHRS and CDR2 YFSETQ. CDR3 nucleotides: TGCGCCAGCAGCATTGACAGAGACTCTGGAAACACCATATATTTT. This encodes CASSIDRDSGNTIYF.

The genes are TRBV7-9 and TRBJ2-3, with D perhaps matching TRBD1 (6 bases). CDR3 size: 15 residues. Germline CDR1 and CDR2: SEHNR and FQNEAQ (reference sequence). V lost 6 bases and J lost 3, with 16 bases in between. CDR3 residues: CASRFRDRRTDTQYF. The CDR3 bases are TGTGCCAGCAGATTTAGAGACAGGCGGACAGATACGCAGTATTTT.

This clone appeared once. J is TRBJ2-7 and V is TRBV28; D is undetermined. Germline V gene lookup returns CDR1 MDHEN and CDR2 SYDVKM. CDR3 length: 14 residues. Between the trimmed V and J ends, which lost 3 bases and 4 bases, there was a span of 13 bases. Written as DNA, the CDR3 is TGTGCCAGCAGTTTCGGCAGCTCTTGGTACGAGCAGTACTTC. The encoded protein is CASSFGSSWYEQYF.

This clone was counted a single time. Distinct nucleotide sequences in the sample also encode this CDR3. This rearrangement joins TRBV29-1 to TRBJ2-2; 8 nucleotides line up with TRBD2. CDR3 length: 14 amino acids. Germline V CDR1 and CDR2: SQVTM, ANQGSEA. Trimming at V came to 4 bases and at J to 5 bases, leaving 6 bases not matched to a gene. CDR3 DNA sequence: TGCAGCGTTGTATTAGGCGGGGGGACCGGGGAGCTGTTTTTT. Encoded protein: CSVVLGGGTGELFF.